Shown below are 21 T cell receptor beta chains from a single sample sequenced in a study of metastatic and nonmetastatic thyroid tumors. TCRdb reprocessed the PCR reads using MiXCR. This sample has around 24,000 clones; 20% to 25% occur once, and the top ten carry under 15%. All patients were treatment-naive before thyroid surgery. The material sequenced was blood. The receptors originated from a male donor with papillary thyroid cancer or a benign thyroid nodule (not recorded which). Some clones in this sample may be carry-over from other donors' samples.

Turning to this clone: Relative to the germline gene, one junction end is altered; a read error may explain this. The V and J genes are TRBV2 and TRBJ2-7, with TRBD2 matching 10 bases. CDR1 is SNHLY, CDR2 FYNNEI, per germline. CDR3 size: 14 residues. The CDR3 is CASMRTSGSYEHYF. The CDR3 nucleotides read TGTGCCAGCATGCGGACTAGCGGTAGTTACGAGCATTACTTC.

V is TRBV11-1 and J is TRBJ2-6, with 7 bases identical to TRBD1. CDR1 is SGHAT and CDR2 is FQDESV in the germline V gene (reference sequence). This CDR3 is built from 15 residues. With 5 bases clipped from V and 1 base from J, the junction kept 2 bases outside the gene matches. DNA of the CDR3: TGTGCCAGCAGCGCAGGGGGATCTGGGGCCAACGTCCTGACTTTC. Translating gives CASSAGGSGANVLTF.

The chain employs TRBV10-3 and TRBJ1-2; D may be TRBD1 (5 bases). V was shortened by 3 bases and J by 6 bases, with 14 bases between the two germline ends. CDR1 is ENHRY and CDR2 is SYGVKD in the germline V gene. This CDR3 has 14 amino acids. CDR3 DNA: TGTGCCATCAGTGACCCCGGGACTGATGATGGCTACACCTTC. It translates to CAISDPGTDDGYTF.

By proportion, this clone is medium-sized. V gene TRBV20-1 combines with J gene TRBJ1-1, with D unresolved. The CDR3 extends over 17 amino acids. The germline gives CDR1 DFQATT, CDR2 SNEGSKA (reference sequence). This chain's CDR3 is CSGLGFFLPGATTEAFF. CDR3 coding DNA: TGCAGCGGACTGGGGTTCTTTCTCCCTGGCGCAACTACTGAAGCTTTCTTT.

Judged by abundance, this clone is medium-sized. This chain links TRBV5-1 with TRBJ1-1; TRBD1 aligns across 7 bases. Germline V gene lookup returns CDR1 SGHRS and CDR2 YFSETQ. J was trimmed by 2 bases and V by 1 base; bases with no gene match: 8. This CDR3 spans 16 amino acids. CDR3 bases: TGCGCCAGCAGCTTGTTAGGCAACAGGGGAAACACTGAAGCTTTCTTT. This translates into CASSLLGNRGNTEAFF.

The chain combines TRBV29-1 with TRBJ2-7, with D perhaps assigned TRBD1 or TRBD2 (5 bases each). The germline V gene has CDR1 SQVTM and CDR2 ANQGSEA. The CDR3 loop spans 13 amino acids. V shed 4 bases and J shed 4 bases, with 14 bases lying between them. For the CDR3, the DNA is TGCAGCGTTGGGTGGGGGACGGGTTACGAGCAGTACTTC. This gives the protein CSVGWGTGYEQYF.

This clone was seen many times. The chain joins TRBV10-2 to TRBJ2-1, with TRBD2 matching 7 bases. The CDR3 contains 16 residues. Germline loops: CDR1 WSHSY, CDR2 SAAADI. Trimming cost V 0 bases and J 8 bases; bases outside gene matches: 10. The CDR3 region has the DNA TGCGCCAGCAGTGAGTCGAAGGGCGGGAGTAGGCATGAGCAGTTCTTC. It translates to CASSESKGGSRHEQFF.

This clone was counted ten times or more. V and J are TRBV5-1 and TRBJ2-2, with TRBD2 identical over 8 bases. CDR1 and CDR2 (germline): SGHRS, YFSETQ. The length of the CDR3 is 15 residues. Trimming cost V 7 bases and J 2 bases; bases outside gene matches: 7. The CDR3 coding sequence is TGCGCCAGCGTCGGGGGGGGCACAAACACCGGGGAGCTGTTTTTT. This translates into CASVGGGTNTGELFF.

This clone was recorded at least ten times. The chain is built from TRBV29-1 and TRBJ2-7; 9 nucleotides agree with TRBD2. Germline assignment: CDR1 SQVTM and CDR2 ANQGSEA. V shed 6 bases, J shed 4 bases, and the junction held 7 bases outside the gene matches. The CDR3 is 13 amino acids. In DNA form, the CDR3 reads TGCAGCGTCAGACTAGCGGCTAATTACGAGCAGTACTTC. Translation: CSVRLAANYEQYF.

This clone appeared many times. The identical CDR3 is also encoded by other nucleotide sequences in the sample. V and J are TRBV28 and TRBJ1-6, with D unresolved. Germline V gene data show CDR1 as MDHEN and CDR2 as SYDVKM. The CDR3 contains 13 residues. With 5 bases removed from V and 10 bases from J, the gap between germline ends came to 12 bases. DNA of the CDR3: TGTGCCAGCAGTGGTGACCCGAACTCACCCCTCCACTTT. It specifies CASSGDPNSPLHF. Based on the CDR3 plus reference TRBV28 and TRBJ1-6, the full variable domain is DVKVTQSSRYLVKRTGEKVFLECVQDMDHENMFWYRQDPGLGLRLIYFSYDVKMKEKGDIPEGYSVSREKKERFSLILESASTNQTSMYLCASSGDPNSPLHFGNGTRLTVT.

Many counts were recorded for this clone. This rearrangement joins TRBV7-8 to TRBJ1-2, with 7 bases fitting TRBD1. CDR3 size: 17 residues. Germline V lookup: CDR1 SGHVS, CDR2 FQNEAQ. Trimming took 2 bases from V and 1 from J; bases not matched to a gene: 10. In DNA, the CDR3 is TGTGCCAGCAGCTTAAGTTCCCGGGGACAGCTTAACTATGGCTACACCTTC. Translating it yields CASSLSSRGQLNYGYTF.

This clone was seen at least ten times. The V call is TRBV7-6, the J call TRBJ1-4; D call uncertain. This CDR3 has 14 amino acids. V was trimmed by 5 bases and J by 8 bases, leaving 15 bases between them. CDR1 is SGHVS and CDR2 is FNYEAQ in the germline V gene. The DNA of the CDR3 is TGTGCCAGCAGCCAGACGATATCTGGGGAAAAACTGTTTTTT. Amino acids: CASSQTISGEKLFF.

In this sample, this clone turned up many times. V and J are TRBV2 and TRBJ2-2; D tentatively fits TRBD1 or TRBD2 (5 bases each). The germline V gene has CDR1 SNHLY and CDR2 FYNNEI. Trimming removed 8 bases at V and 4 bases at J, with 14 bases between. CDR3 length equals 14 residues. CDR3 nucleotides: TGTGCCAGCTTGGGGGAAATCCTCACCGGGGAGCTGTTTTTT. Its protein product is CASLGEILTGELFF.

This clone has a count of ten or more. The chain is built from TRBV19 and TRBJ2-3, with D hard to call. Trimming removed 7 bases from V and 0 bases from J, with 11 bases in between. The V gene's germline CDR1 is LNHDA and CDR2 SQIVND (reference sequence). The CDR3 length is 14 residues. For the CDR3, the DNA is TGTGCCAGTACCCCGACATCTAGCACAGATACGCAGTATTTT. It encodes CASTPTSSTDTQYF.

There are a few counts of this clone. This chain uses TRBV11-2 with TRBJ2-7, with TRBD2 matching over 13 bases. The CDR3 loop spans 17 amino acids. V lost 5 bases, J lost 2 bases, and 9 bases stayed unmatched. Looked up from germline, CDR1 is SGHAT and CDR2 is FQNNGV. CDR3 coding DNA: TGTGCCAGCAGCATCCTCAGGACTAGCGGGAGCACCTACGAGCAGTACTTC. Translating it yields CASSILRTSGSTYEQYF.

The rearrangement uses TRBV18 and TRBJ1-1; D ambiguous. V shed 3 bases and J shed 5 bases, with 16 bases lying between them. The CDR3 is made up of 15 amino acids. Germline values: CDR1 KGHSH, CDR2 LQKENI. DNA of the CDR3: TGTGCCAGCTCACCCTGGCGGTCCCTCGGGACTGAAGCTTTCTTT. Translated, it gives CASSPWRSLGTEAFF.

This clone came up many times. The chain carries TRBV11-2 and TRBJ2-1; 7 bases are a match to TRBD2. The CDR3 contains 12 residues. With V trimmed by 1 base and J by 14 bases, 5 bases remained unmatched. CDR1 is SGHAT, CDR2 FQNNGV, per germline. The chain's CDR3 is CASSLVAGIEFF. CDR3 in DNA: TGTGCCAGCAGCTTAGTAGCGGGTATAGAGTTCTTC.

This clone has at least ten counts. V gene TRBV6-2 or TRBV6-3 combines with J gene TRBJ2-5; TRBD1 matches 8 bases. The CDR3 runs to 13 residues. Germline lookup yields CDR1 MNHEY and CDR2 SVGEGT. V lost 5 bases to trimming and J lost 5 bases; unmatched junction nucleotides: 4. The CDR3: CASSPGGRETQYF. The CDR3 DNA reads as TGTGCCAGCAGTCCAGGGGGCAGGGAGACCCAGTACTTC.

Relative to its sample, this clone is medium-sized (0.01 to 0.1%). This sequence joins TRBV25-1 and TRBJ2-7, with D possibly matching TRBD2 (5 bases). Trimming pared 8 bases from V and 0 bases from J, leaving 17 bases between. The CDR3 contains 15 residues. The germline V gene has CDR1 MGHDK and CDR2 SYGVNS. In nucleotides, the CDR3 is TGTGCCAGCGGGGATCTAGCAGAAGGCTCCTACGAGCAGTACTTC. It translates to CASGDLAEGSYEQYF.

This clone was observed many times. This may arise from a read error, as a much more abundant clone is one base away. The chain combines TRBV28 with TRBJ2-3; TRBD1 aligns across 9 bases. Germline CDR1 MDHEN, CDR2 SYDVKM. The CDR3 contains 18 residues. J gave up 6 bases and V 3 bases, and 16 bases lay outside the gene matches. The CDR3: CASSLGAGRTGEWDTQYF. DNA of the CDR3: TGTGCCAGCAGTTTGGGGGCGGGTAGGACAGGGGAGTGGGATACGCAGTATTTT.

This clone was recorded at least ten times. The rearrangement uses TRBV14 and TRBJ2-5; 8 nucleotides line up with TRBD1. The CDR3 runs 18 residues. Germline CDR1 SGHDN, CDR2 FVKESK. V lost 0 bases and J lost 3; bases outside the gene matches: 12. The CDR3 nucleotides read TGTGCCAGCAGCCAAGATACCGGGACAGGCCTTGATAAAGAGACCCAGTACTTC. This gives the protein CASSQDTGTGLDKETQYF.